This T cell receptor beta chain was sequenced during a study of graft-versus-host responses after intestinal transplantation. Background on the study: Transplants given to recipients were multivisceral, liver-intestinal, or isolated intestinal. Once they had received anti-thymocyte globulin induction, all recipients took tacrolimus and steroids for about three years.

Assay: immunoSEQ multiplex PCR; the TCRdb copy retains only in-frame clones and omits some. The sample has more than 12,000 clones; roughly 30% are singletons. Upon completion of the reaction, proliferating CFSE-low responders, both CD3+CD4+ and CD3+CD8+, were sorted. Overall study findings and caveats: Recipient marrow contained GvH clones, some of which appeared first in ileum or blood.

Germline V gene lookup returns CDR1 SGHRS and CDR2 YFSETQ. V shed 4 bases, J shed 5 bases, and the junction held 13 bases outside the gene matches. The CDR3 is made up of 16 amino acids. This receptor was taken from a human patient who received an intestinal transplant. The chain uses TRBV5-1 and TRBJ2-5; 8 nucleotides align to TRBD2. The source material was alloreactive CD4+ T cells from a mixed lymphocyte reaction culture, sampled before intestinal transplant. This sample's subset: CFSE-low proliferating T cells sorted from approximately 6-day pre-transplant mixed lymphocyte reaction (GvH or HvG direction). The CDR3 here is CASSPTTAGEYETQYF. DNA of the CDR3: TGCGCCAGCAGCCCTACTACAGCGGGAGAGTATGAGACCCAGTACTTC.